Presented here are 15 T cell receptor beta chains from one specimen sequenced in a study of T cell repertoires in cytomegalovirus infection. Their recognized antigens are unknown. TCRdb itself ran the reads through MiXCR, one entry per CDR3 protein. The sample carries about 350,000 distinct CDR3 sequences, roughly 36% recorded once. The sample in question was cultured PBMCs, obtained from culture after CMV antigen stimulation. The receptor source for this set is a human donor in good health (CMV status not recorded). Some clones in this sample may be carry-over from other donors' samples.

The chain couples TRBV7-8 to TRBJ2-7; no firm D call. The ends were cut back, 1 base at V and 6 bases at J, with 13 bases in the middle. The CDR3 loop spans 14 amino acids. The V gene's germline CDR1 is SGHVS and CDR2 FQNEAQ. CDR3 amino acids: CASSLEVVRREQYF. The CDR3 bases are TGTGCCAGCAGCTTAGAGGTAGTACGGCGCGAGCAGTACTTC.

This clonotype was counted only a few times. The chain has TRBV7-2 and TRBJ1-2, with 12 bases identical to TRBD1. The junction had 8 bases not matched to a gene; V was cut back by 5 bases and J by 4 bases. The CDR3 has 16 amino acids. CDR1 is SGHTA, CDR2 FQGNSA, per germline. CDR3 region: CASSHNPGQGAYGYTF. CDR3 in DNA: TGTGCCAGCAGCCACAACCCGGGACAGGGGGCCTATGGCTACACCTTC. Based on the CDR3 plus reference TRBV7-2 and TRBJ1-2, the full variable domain is GAGVSQSPSNKVTEKGKDVELRCDPISGHTALYWYRQSLGQGLEFLIYFQGNSAPDKSGLPSDRFSAERTGGSVSTLTIQRTQQEDSAVYLCASSHNPGQGAYGYTFGSGTRLTVV.

V is TRBV7-2 and J is TRBJ2-5; 11 bases match TRBD1. Germline CDR1 reads SGHTA; CDR2 reads FQGNSA. CDR3 length: 15 amino acids. V lost 7 bases and J lost 5; bases outside the gene matches: 9. The CDR3 region is CASNDGQGARETQYF. The CDR3 DNA sequence: TGTGCCAGCAACGACGGACAGGGGGCTAGGGAGACCCAGTACTTC.

This clonotype was seen many times. The rearrangement links TRBV19 to TRBJ1-3; D might be TRBD1 (5 bases). The length of the CDR3 is 16 residues. V shed 3 bases and J shed 3 bases, with 15 bases lying between them. Germline CDR1 LNHDA, CDR2 SQIVND (reference sequence). The CDR3 nucleotides read TGTGCCAGTAGTATGGATGGGGCTGGCGTTGGAAACACCATATATTTT. Its translation is CASSMDGAGVGNTIYF.

This clonotype has more than one count but fewer than ten. The chain has TRBV7-2 and TRBJ2-7; 16 bases match TRBD2. The CDR3 totals 17 residues. J lost 5 bases, V lost 5 bases, and 9 bases had no gene match. Per germline, CDR1 SGHTA and CDR2 FQGNSA. The CDR3 loop reads CASSVIPGLAGGNEQYF. In DNA, the CDR3 is TGTGCCAGCAGCGTGATTCCGGGACTAGCGGGAGGGAACGAGCAGTACTTC.

The V and J genes are TRBV7-9 and TRBJ2-7, with 10 bases matching TRBD1. J lost 5 bases, V lost 3 bases, and 4 bases had no gene match. Germline V lookup: CDR1 SEHNR, CDR2 FQNEAQ (reference sequence). This CDR3 spans 14 amino acids. CDR3 residues: CASSLGTGVNEQYF. The CDR3 DNA reads as TGTGCCAGCAGCTTGGGGACAGGGGTGAACGAGCAGTACTTC.

This clonotype showed up just once. V gene TRBV19 combines with J gene TRBJ1-1; a possible D gene is TRBD1 (5 bases). Germline V lookup: CDR1 LNHDA, CDR2 SQIVND (reference sequence). This CDR3 has 14 amino acids. V lost 3 bases and J lost 6, with 14 bases in between. The CDR3 region has the DNA TGTGCCAGTAGTATCCGGGACCGGGGCGCTGAAGCTTTCTTT. It codes for CASSIRDRGAEAFF.

Many counts were recorded for this clonotype. The chain couples TRBV7-4 to TRBJ2-7; D could derive from TRBD1 or TRBD2 (5 bases each). This CDR3 contains 14 residues. Germline CDR1 is SGHVT and CDR2 is SQSDAQ. The V and J ends lost 5 bases and 5 bases respectively, with 16 bases between them. Here the CDR3 reads CASSTRDLRNEQYV. Written as DNA, the CDR3 is TGTGCCAGCAGCACCCGGGACCTGAGAAACGAGCAGTACGTC.

The rearrangement links TRBV7-3 to TRBJ2-6; 9 bases agree with TRBD2. Unmatched junction bases numbered 3, after V lost 0 bases and J lost 0 bases. Germline assignment: CDR1 SGHTA and CDR2 FQGTGA. There are 18 residues in the CDR3. CDR3: CASSLTAGGFSGANVLTF. In DNA form, the CDR3 reads TGTGCCAGCAGCTTAACAGCGGGAGGATTCTCTGGGGCCAACGTCCTGACTTTC.

The chain is built from TRBV4-3 and TRBJ1-2; D remains ambiguous. CDR1 is LGHNA and CDR2 is YSLEER in the germline V gene. This CDR3 has 13 residues. V was trimmed by 1 base and J by 5 bases, leaving 8 bases between them. The CDR3 bases are TGCGCCAGCAGCCAAGTTATGGGGTATGGCTACACCTTC. Its protein product is CASSQVMGYGYTF.

This clonotype was seen only a few times. The chain carries TRBV4-1 and TRBJ2-7, with 7 positions matching TRBD1. The trim removed 0 bases at V and 3 bases at J, leaving 5 bases unmatched. The V gene's germline CDR1 is MGHRA and CDR2 YSYEKL. This CDR3 is built from 15 residues. The CDR3 DNA follows: TGCGCCAGCAGCCAAGAAGGACAGGTACTCTACGAGCAGTACTTC. This encodes CASSQEGQVLYEQYF.

This clonotype was observed a few times. The rearrangement links TRBV12-3 or TRBV12-4 to TRBJ2-2; D unresolved. This CDR3 is 11 amino acids long. V was shortened by 6 bases and J by 5 bases, with 4 bases between the two germline ends. Written as DNA, the CDR3 is TGTGCCAGCAGCACTACCGGGGAGCTGTTTTTT. Protein product: CASSTTGELFF.

This CDR3 is CATAGASRAYEQYF. In nucleotides, the CDR3 is TGTGCCACCGCGGGTGCTAGCAGGGCCTACGAGCAGTACTTC. This sequence joins TRBV10-3 and TRBJ2-7, with D perhaps matching TRBD1 or TRBD2 (5 bases each). Germline-derived CDR1 and CDR2 are ENHRY and SYGVKD. The CDR3 is 14 amino acids. V lost 10 bases and J lost 2, with 18 bases in between.

This clonotype was counted ten times or more. The chain's CDR3 is CASSLGTSGLYNEQFF. The CDR3, as DNA: TGTGCCAGCAGCCTCGGGACTAGCGGGCTATACAATGAGCAGTTCTTC. This sequence joins TRBV7-8 and TRBJ2-1, with 12 bases lining up with TRBD2. CDR1 and CDR2 from the germline V gene are SGHVS and FQNEAQ. The junction had 6 bases not matched to a gene; V was cut back by 5 bases and J by 4 bases. The length of the CDR3 is 16 residues.

The V gene is TRBV6-6, the J gene TRBJ1-2; D might be TRBD1 (5 bases). Trimming took off 4 bases at V and 4 bases at J, with 13 bases between the two ends. CDR1 is MNHNY and CDR2 is SVGAGI in the germline V gene (reference sequence). The CDR3 has 14 amino acids. DNA of the CDR3: TGTGCCAGCAGTTCTGCGGGGCTTTCCTATGGCTACACCTTC. Its protein product is CASSSAGLSYGYTF.